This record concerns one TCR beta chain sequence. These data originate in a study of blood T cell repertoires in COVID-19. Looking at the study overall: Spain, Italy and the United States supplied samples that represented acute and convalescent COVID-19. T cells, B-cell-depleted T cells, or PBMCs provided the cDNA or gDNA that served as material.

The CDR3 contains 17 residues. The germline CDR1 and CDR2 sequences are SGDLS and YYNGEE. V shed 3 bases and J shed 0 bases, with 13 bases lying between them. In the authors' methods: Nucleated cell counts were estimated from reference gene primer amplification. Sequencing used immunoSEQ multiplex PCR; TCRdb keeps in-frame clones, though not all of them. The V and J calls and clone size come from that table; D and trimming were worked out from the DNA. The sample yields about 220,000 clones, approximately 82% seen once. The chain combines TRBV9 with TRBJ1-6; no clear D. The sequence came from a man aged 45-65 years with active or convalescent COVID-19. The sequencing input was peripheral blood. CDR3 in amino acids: CASSDGSLSSYNSPLHF. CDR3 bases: TGTGCCAGCAGCGACGGGTCTCTGAGCTCCTATAATTCACCCCTCCACTTT.